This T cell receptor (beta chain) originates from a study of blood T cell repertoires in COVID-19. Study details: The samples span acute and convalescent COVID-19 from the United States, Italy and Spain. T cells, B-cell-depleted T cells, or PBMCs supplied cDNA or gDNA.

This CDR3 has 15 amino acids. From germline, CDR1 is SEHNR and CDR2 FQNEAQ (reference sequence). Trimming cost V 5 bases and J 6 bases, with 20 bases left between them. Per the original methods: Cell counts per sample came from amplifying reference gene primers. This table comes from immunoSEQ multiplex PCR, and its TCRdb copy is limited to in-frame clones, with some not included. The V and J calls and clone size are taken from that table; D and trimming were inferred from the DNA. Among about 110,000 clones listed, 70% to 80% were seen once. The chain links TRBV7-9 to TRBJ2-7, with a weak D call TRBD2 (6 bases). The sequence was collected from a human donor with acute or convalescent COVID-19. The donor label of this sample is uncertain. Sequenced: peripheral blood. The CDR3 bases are TGTGCCAGCAGCCCTCAAGGAGGGGCCATTCTCGAGCAGTACTTC. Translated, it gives CASSPQGGAILEQYF.